One and the same sample provided the 8 T cell receptor beta chains below, sequenced in a study of siplizumab effects on memory and regulatory T cells. TCRdb's copy holds only in-frame clones and misses some; the assay was immunoSEQ multiplex PCR. The data hold approximately 68,000 clones, with 75% to 95% observed a single time. Sequencing was performed on CD8+ T cells sorted from blood. The receptors derive from a human donor in good health.

The rearrangement joins TRBV7-9 to TRBJ1-1, with a tentative D call TRBD1 (5 bases). Trimming stripped 5 bases from V and 6 bases from J, with 10 bases between. The CDR3 spans 12 residues. Germline V gene lookup returns CDR1 SEHNR and CDR2 FQNEAQ (reference sequence). This CDR3 is CASSLEGPEAFF. The CDR3 nucleotides read TGTGCCAGCAGCCTGGAGGGGCCTGAAGCTTTCTTT. Using reference TRBV7-9 and TRBJ1-1 for the parts outside the CDR3, the full variable domain is DTGVSQNPRHKITKRGQNVTFRCDPISEHNRLYWYRQTLGQGPEFLTYFQNEAQLEKSRLLSDRFSAERPKGSFSTLEIQRTEQGDSAMYLCASSLEGPEAFFGQGTRLTVV.

The chain joins TRBV21-1 to TRBJ1-1; the table gives TRBD1 as D, unverified against the DNA. TRBV21-1 is marked as a pseudogene. The CDR3 spans 13 residues. Written as DNA, the CDR3 is TGTGCCAGCAGTATCAGGGGGAACACTGAAGCTTTCTTT. This translates into CASSIRGNTEAFF.

V and J are TRBV14 and TRBJ1-1; D possibly corresponds to TRBD1 (5 bases). Between the trimmed V and J ends, which lost 7 bases and 0 bases, there was a span of 15 bases. The CDR3 has 15 residues. In germline, CDR1 is SGHDN, CDR2 FVKESK. The CDR3 reads CASTARDSLNTEAFF. The CDR3 DNA follows: TGTGCCAGCACCGCGCGTGACAGCCTGAACACTGAAGCTTTCTTT.

The chain combines TRBV7-8 with TRBJ2-7, with TRBD2 matching over 7 bases. The CDR3 runs 15 residues. The junction had 11 bases not matched to a gene; V was cut back by 4 bases and J by 5 bases. Germline assignment: CDR1 SGHVS and CDR2 FQNEAQ. The CDR3: CASSSGFSGSDEQYF. The DNA of the CDR3 is TGTGCCAGCAGCTCGGGTTTTAGCGGGTCCGACGAGCAGTACTTC.

The chain is built from TRBV7-2 and TRBJ2-7; 7 nucleotides match TRBD1. Looked up from germline, CDR1 is SGHTA and CDR2 is FQGNSA. The CDR3 runs 14 residues. Trimming cost V 5 bases and J 6 bases; bases outside gene matches: 10. The CDR3 nucleotides are TGTGCCAGCAGCGAACAGGGGCCTGGTCTCGAGCAGTACTTC. Translated: CASSEQGPGLEQYF. The entire variable domain, with the rest obtained from reference TRBV7-2 and TRBJ2-7, is as follows: GAGVSQSPSNKVTEKGKDVELRCDPISGHTALYWYRQSLGQGLEFLIYFQGNSAPDKSGLPSDRFSAERTGGSVSTLTIQRTQQEDSAVYLCASSEQGPGLEQYFGPGTRLTVT.

Details on this clone: The sample has other DNA sequences that encode this CDR3 too. The V call is TRBV2, the J call TRBJ2-7; no clear D. The germline V gene encodes CDR1 SNHLY and CDR2 FYNNEI. The CDR3 is made up of 13 amino acids. Trimming took 1 base from V and 0 from J, leaving 4 bases between them. CDR3 sequence reads: CASSEVLSYEQYF. CDR3 sequence (DNA): TGTGCCAGCAGTGAAGTTCTCTCCTACGAGCAGTACTTC.

The rearrangement joins TRBV5-4 to TRBJ2-7; D ambiguous. Deletions cut 4 bases from V and 2 bases from J, with 13 bases between. Germline-derived CDR1 and CDR2 are SGHNT and YYREEE (reference sequence). The CDR3 has 14 amino acids. CDR3 nucleotides: TGTGCCAGCAGCCGGTTGGGGAATCCCTACGAGCAGTACTTC. Translated: CASSRLGNPYEQYF.

This clone was seen just once. This sequence joins TRBV27 and TRBJ1-5, with D possibly matching TRBD1 (6 bases). CDR1 is MNHEY and CDR2 is SMNVEV in the germline V gene (reference sequence). This CDR3 spans 14 amino acids. V was shortened by 4 bases and J by 6 bases, with 13 bases between the two germline ends. This CDR3 reads CASSWAGAGQPQHF. The CDR3 bases are TGTGCCAGCAGTTGGGCAGGGGCGGGTCAGCCCCAGCATTTT.